Each of the 26 T cell receptor beta chains below was sequenced from the same sample in a study of human T cells and chemical hapten exposure. A single record per CDR3 protein comes from TCRdb applying MiXCR to the RACE reads. This table holds fewer than 300,000 distinct CDR3 sequences, around 7.7% found once. As to time point: pre-sensitization, week 0. Specified treatment: therapeutic diphenylcyclopropenone sensitization with weekly scalp DPC. Sequencing used whole blood, obtained in connection with sensitization to the hapten diphenylcyclopropenone (DPC). These receptors came from a man younger than 35 with alopecia areata. Some clones in this sample may be carry-over from other donors' samples.

The chain couples TRBV20-1 to TRBJ2-1; TRBD2 agrees at 14 bases. The CDR3 runs 19 residues. CDR1 and CDR2 from the germline V gene are DFQATT and SNEGSKA (reference sequence). Trimming cost V 4 bases and J 0 bases; bases outside gene matches: 11. CDR3 coding DNA: TGCAGTGCTAAGACTAGCGGGGGGGCCCGGTTCAGCTCCTACAATGAGCAGTTCTTC. This gives the protein CSAKTSGGARFSSYNEQFF.

This clonotype was detected many times. The chain links TRBV28 to TRBJ2-3; the match to TRBD1 covers 9 bases. The germline CDR1 and CDR2 sequences are MDHEN and SYDVKM. V gave up 4 bases and J gave up 4 bases; unmatched junction bases: 6. The CDR3 has 15 residues. CDR3: CASSSADRGADTQYF. The CDR3 coding sequence is TGTGCCAGCAGTTCGGCGGACAGGGGTGCAGATACGCAGTATTTT.

This clonotype has at least ten counts. V is TRBV28 and J is TRBJ2-1; D is possibly TRBD2 (5 bases). V was cut by 6 bases and J by 9 bases, with 18 bases left in between. This CDR3 is 14 amino acids long. The germline gives CDR1 MDHEN, CDR2 SYDVKM. CDR3 nucleotide sequence: TGTGCCAGCAGCTCACTAGGCAGTAGGTTTGAGCAGTTCTTC. Its translation is CASSSLGSRFEQFF.

J is TRBJ1-1 and V is TRBV2; unclear D gene. The CDR3 covers 16 residues. V dropped 6 bases and J dropped 0 bases, with 17 bases sitting between them. The germline V gene has CDR1 SNHLY and CDR2 FYNNEI. The CDR3 here is CASRRQPGGMNTEAFF. The CDR3 DNA is TGTGCCAGCAGGAGGCAACCGGGCGGTATGAACACTGAAGCTTTCTTT.

A few counts support this clonotype. J is TRBJ2-3 and V is TRBV4-1; 9 bases map to TRBD1. V shed 3 bases, J shed 2 bases, and the junction held 6 bases outside the gene matches. The germline V gene has CDR1 MGHRA and CDR2 YSYEKL. The CDR3 has 16 residues. For the CDR3, the DNA is TGCGCCAGCAGCCAGGGGACAGGGCGGTTCACAGATACGCAGTATTTT. Its translation is CASSQGTGRFTDTQYF.

This clonotype was seen at least ten times. The chain employs TRBV10-3 and TRBJ1-1; D gene unclear. V dropped 0 bases and J dropped 7 bases, with 12 bases sitting between them. The CDR3 runs to 14 residues. Germline V gene sequence: CDR1 ENHRY, CDR2 SYGVKD. CDR3 residues: CAISESTSAVEAFF. Here the CDR3 DNA reads TGTGCCATCAGTGAGTCTACTTCCGCGGTTGAAGCTTTCTTT.

This clonotype was picked up a small number of times. The J gene is TRBJ1-6, the V gene TRBV4-3; the D is unclear. The germline CDR1 and CDR2 sequences are LGHNA and YSLEER. The CDR3 totals 17 residues. The V gene lost 4 bases and the J gene lost 0 bases, with 13 bases spanning the gap. CDR3 loop: CASSPDARSSYNSPLHF. The CDR3 DNA reads as TGCGCCAGCAGCCCCGACGCGCGGAGCTCCTATAATTCACCCCTCCACTTT.

This sequence joins TRBV19 and TRBJ2-5; D unclear. The CDR3 runs 15 residues. The V gene lost 3 bases and the J gene lost 2 bases, with 13 bases spanning the gap. Germline CDR1 reads LNHDA; CDR2 reads SQIVND (reference sequence). In DNA, the CDR3 is TGTGCCAGTAGTATCAGCCGGGTGAGGCAAGAGACCCAGTACTTC. Protein product: CASSISRVRQETQYF. Variable domain in full (rest from reference TRBV19 and TRBJ2-5): DGGITQSPKYLFRKEGQNVTLSCEQNLNHDAMYWYRQDPGQGLRLIYYSQIVNDFQKGDIAEGYSVSREKKESFPLTVTSAQKNPTAFYLCASSISRVRQETQYFGPGTRLLVL.

V gene TRBV6-6 combines with J gene TRBJ1-4; D may be TRBD1 (5 bases). Germline V gene sequence: CDR1 MNHNY, CDR2 SVGAGI (reference sequence). V was clipped by 3 bases and J by 10 bases, with 15 bases between them. CDR3 length equals 14 residues. CDR3 loop: CASSYEGTSGKLFF. CDR3 DNA: TGTGCCAGCAGTTATGAGGGGACCTCTGGAAAACTGTTTTTT.

The rearrangement joins TRBV12-3 or TRBV12-4 to TRBJ2-1; D call uncertain. The CDR3 totals 13 residues. Deletions cut 4 bases from V and 3 bases from J, with 7 bases between. The CDR3: CASSSANYNEQFF. The DNA for the CDR3 is TGTGCCAGCAGTTCCGCAAACTACAATGAGCAGTTCTTC.

This clonotype was counted between two and nine times. V and J are TRBV20-1 and TRBJ2-7; no reliable D call. Germline CDR1 DFQATT, CDR2 SNEGSKA (reference sequence). Trimming took off 1 base at V and 4 bases at J, with 8 bases between the two ends. This CDR3 is built from 12 residues. As DNA, the CDR3 is TGCAGTGCTAGAGCCATTAGATACGAGCAGTACTTC. Residues: CSARAIRYEQYF.

This clonotype was observed a handful of times. The rearrangement joins TRBV11-2 to TRBJ2-5; D is undetermined. The CDR3 is made up of 15 amino acids. Germline loops: CDR1 SGHAT, CDR2 FQNNGV. V lost 0 bases, J lost 2 bases, and 10 bases lay in between. The CDR3 region is CASSLDRAAQETQYF. The CDR3 region has the DNA TGTGCCAGCAGCTTAGACCGGGCAGCACAAGAGACCCAGTACTTC.

This clonotype has only a few counts. The rearrangement uses TRBV2 and TRBJ1-3, with 8 nucleotides matching TRBD1. The V and J ends lost 5 bases and 4 bases, in that order; junction bases with no gene match: 13. CDR1 and CDR2 (germline): SNHLY, FYNNEI. The CDR3 length is 17 residues. CDR3 coding DNA: TGTGCCAGCAGTTACTGGACAGGGAGTAGATCAGGAAACACCATATATTTT. It encodes CASSYWTGSRSGNTIYF.

This sequence joins TRBV11-1 and TRBJ1-1, with D perhaps matching TRBD1 (5 bases). In germline, CDR1 is SGHAT, CDR2 FQDESV (reference sequence). The CDR3 extends over 16 amino acids. Trimming removed 7 bases from V and 2 bases from J, with 20 bases in between. CDR3 nucleotides: TGTGCCAGCACCCCCCAGTTGTGGGGGGAAAACACTGAAGCTTTCTTT. Translation gives CASTPQLWGENTEAFF.

In its sample, this clonotype was seen a few times. The chain recombines TRBV7-2 with TRBJ1-4; no firm D call. This CDR3 is built from 15 residues. V lost 5 bases and J lost 2, with 12 bases in between. Germline loops: CDR1 SGHTA, CDR2 FQGNSA. CDR3 residues: CASSSEGWTNEKLFF. Here the CDR3 DNA reads TGTGCCAGCAGCAGCGAGGGATGGACTAATGAAAAACTGTTTTTT.

This rearrangement joins TRBV12-3 or TRBV12-4 to TRBJ1-3; no clear D. The CDR3 covers 15 residues. Trimming removed 5 bases from V and 0 bases from J, with 11 bases in between. The DNA for the CDR3 is TGTGCCAGCAGTAGTTACACGTACTCTGGAAACACCATATATTTT. It specifies CASSSYTYSGNTIYF.

In this sample, this clonotype turned up many times. The chain joins TRBV6-5 to TRBJ2-4, with D perhaps given as TRBD1 or TRBD2 (5 bases each). The CDR3 runs to 13 residues. CDR1 and CDR2 (germline): MNHEY, SVGAGI. The germline V and J ends were trimmed by 6 bases and 0 bases, with 6 bases remaining between them. The CDR3 spells CASSGTAKNIQYF. In DNA form, the CDR3 reads TGTGCCAGCAGCGGGACAGCCAAAAACATTCAGTACTTC.

This clonotype was counted at least ten times. The chain is built from TRBV6-2 or TRBV6-3 and TRBJ2-1; maybe TRBD2 (6 bases). Germline CDR1 and CDR2: MNHEY and SVGEGT. Trimming left V 5 bases short and J 3 bases short, with 20 bases between. CDR3 length equals 17 residues. In nucleotides, the CDR3 is TGTGCCAGCAGTCCCCGTTGGGGGGATATATACTACAATGAGCAGTTCTTC. This sequence encodes CASSPRWGDIYYNEQFF.

This clonotype was observed a few times. The chain employs TRBV7-8 and TRBJ2-6; D call uncertain. In germline, CDR1 is SGHVS, CDR2 FQNEAQ. This CDR3 contains 17 residues. Trimming pared 7 bases from V and 0 bases from J, leaving 16 bases between. The CDR3 is CASTQSSASSGANVLTF. CDR3 DNA sequence: TGTGCCAGCACCCAAAGCTCGGCCAGCTCTGGGGCCAACGTCCTGACTTTC.

The genes are TRBV10-3 and TRBJ2-2; perhaps TRBD1 as D (6 bases). Germline loops: CDR1 ENHRY, CDR2 SYGVKD. CDR3 length: 15 amino acids. Trimming left V 0 bases short and J 5 bases short, with 10 bases between. The CDR3 region has the DNA TGTGCCATCAGTGAGTCATACACAGGGACCGGGGAGCTGTTTTTT. Its protein is CAISESYTGTGELFF.

This clonotype was seen a few times. The chain employs TRBV11-2 and TRBJ2-1; 9 nucleotides match TRBD1. The CDR3 covers 16 residues. The V gene end was trimmed by 1 base and the J gene end by 8 bases; junction bases not matched to a gene: 9. Germline CDR1 SGHAT, CDR2 FQNNGV. For the CDR3, the DNA is TGTGCCAGCAGCTTAGCGTACCGGGACAGGGATGATGAGCAGTTCTTC. This encodes CASSLAYRDRDDEQFF.

A few counts support this clonotype. The chain uses TRBV12-3 or TRBV12-4 and TRBJ2-7; D perhaps matches TRBD1 (6 bases). The CDR3 sequence is 15 residues long. The V end lost 4 bases, the J end lost 5 bases, and 18 bases lay between the germline ends. The CDR3 coding sequence is TGTGCCAGCAGTTACCGACAGGCTAGAAGCGACGAGCAGTACTTC. This sequence encodes CASSYRQARSDEQYF.

This clonotype was recorded a few times. This sequence joins TRBV11-2 and TRBJ2-5, with 13 bases lining up with TRBD2. Germline V lookup: CDR1 SGHAT, CDR2 FQNNGV. V was clipped by 5 bases and J by 3 bases; unmatched bases: 6. This CDR3 comprises 16 residues. The CDR3 coding sequence is TGTGCCAGCAGCCCCGCGACTAGCGGGGGGAAAGAGACCCAGTACTTC. This encodes CASSPATSGGKETQYF.

The chain is built from TRBV7-9 and TRBJ1-1; tentative D call: TRBD1 (5 bases). The CDR3 loop spans 15 amino acids. V shed 0 bases and J shed 5 bases, with 13 bases lying between them. Germline V gives CDR1 SEHNR, CDR2 FQNEAQ (reference sequence). CDR3 nucleotide sequence: TGTGCCAGCAGCTTAGCGCGACGTGGGGGTACTGAAGCTTTCTTT. As protein: CASSLARRGGTEAFF. Full variable domain (outside the CDR3, taken from reference TRBV7-9 and TRBJ1-1): DTGVSQNPRHKITKRGQNVTFRCDPISEHNRLYWYRQTLGQGPEFLTYFQNEAQLEKSRLLSDRFSAERPKGSFSTLEIQRTEQGDSAMYLCASSLARRGGTEAFFGQGTRLTVV.

Turning to this clonotype: A much larger clone differs from this one at a single base, so this may be a read error. It is likely a read error, because the conserved phenylalanine at the end of the CDR3 is missing. The CDR3 DNA follows: TGTGCCAGCAGTTACTCGCAGGTCGGCGGATATGGCTACACCCTC. It encodes CASSYSQVGGYGYTL. The rearrangement uses TRBV6-5 and TRBJ1-2, with no clear D. Trimming took off 0 bases at V and 5 bases at J, with 13 bases between the two ends. CDR3 size: 15 residues. Germline CDR1 and CDR2: MNHEY and SVGAGI.

The chain's CDR3 is CASSPLGGATGELFF. The CDR3 bases are TGTGCCAGCAGCCCATTGGGGGGGGCTACCGGGGAGCTGTTTTTT. This sequence joins TRBV7-8 and TRBJ2-2, with a tentative D call TRBD2 (7 bases). The CDR3 consists of 15 residues. V lost 5 bases and J 5 bases, leaving 15 bases between the germline ends. Germline CDR1 SGHVS, CDR2 FQNEAQ.